This T cell receptor beta chain was obtained from a study of T-cell memory formation after mild COVID-19. TCRdb processed the 5' RACE reads anew with MiXCR; each CDR3 protein has one entry. The sample gives 300,000 to 350,000 distinct CDR3 sequences, roughly an eighth of which show up once; 21% is in the top ten. Only a few counts were recorded for this clonotype. The sequence was obtained from a man younger than 35 who had mild COVID-19 (a few samples of this study predate the infection). Cell type and time point are not known. The sample taken for sequencing was PBMCs or a T cell subset sorted from them (not recorded which).

The CDR3 DNA sequence: TGTGCCAGCAGTATAGGACAGGGAGGTCACGAGCAGTACTTC. Its protein product is CASSIGQGGHEQYF. The rearrangement links TRBV2 to TRBJ2-7; 8 bases match TRBD1. Losses at the gene ends were 5 bases for V and 5 bases for J; bases not matched to a gene: 8. CDR3 length: 14 residues. Germline V gene lookup returns CDR1 SNHLY and CDR2 FYNNEI.